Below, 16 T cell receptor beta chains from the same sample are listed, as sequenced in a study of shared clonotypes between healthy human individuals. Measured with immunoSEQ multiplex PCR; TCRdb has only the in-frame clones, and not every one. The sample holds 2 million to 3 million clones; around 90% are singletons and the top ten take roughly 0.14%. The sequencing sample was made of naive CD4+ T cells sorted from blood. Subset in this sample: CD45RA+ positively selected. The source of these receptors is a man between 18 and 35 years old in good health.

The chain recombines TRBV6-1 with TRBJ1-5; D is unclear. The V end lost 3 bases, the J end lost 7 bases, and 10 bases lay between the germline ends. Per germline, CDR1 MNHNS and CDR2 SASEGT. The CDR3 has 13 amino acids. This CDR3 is CASSDGVGQPQHF. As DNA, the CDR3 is TGTGCCAGCAGTGACGGGGTTGGGCAGCCCCAGCATTTT.

The CDR3 DNA reads as TGTGCCAGCAGCTTGGCCGCAGCGTTCCAAGAGACCCAGTACTTC. This translates into CASSLAAAFQETQYF. The chain is built from TRBV5-4 and TRBJ2-5; D gene ambiguous. CDR3 length equals 15 residues. The V and J ends lost 0 bases and 1 base respectively, with 10 bases between them. Germline V lookup: CDR1 SGHNT, CDR2 YYREEE (reference sequence).

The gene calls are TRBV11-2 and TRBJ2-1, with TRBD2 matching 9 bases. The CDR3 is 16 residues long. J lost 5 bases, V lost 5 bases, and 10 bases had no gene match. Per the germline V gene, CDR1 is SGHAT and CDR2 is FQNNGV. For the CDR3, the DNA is TGTGCCAGCAGCACCCCACTAGCGGGCTACGACAATGAGCAGTTCTTC. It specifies CASSTPLAGYDNEQFF.

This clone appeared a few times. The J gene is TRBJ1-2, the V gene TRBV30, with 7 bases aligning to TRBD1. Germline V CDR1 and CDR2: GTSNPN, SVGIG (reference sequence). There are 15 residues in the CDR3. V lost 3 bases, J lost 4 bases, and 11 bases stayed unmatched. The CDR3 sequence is CAWRRVEGASYGYTF. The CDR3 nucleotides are TGTGCCTGGAGGCGGGTAGAGGGGGCAAGCTATGGCTACACCTTC.

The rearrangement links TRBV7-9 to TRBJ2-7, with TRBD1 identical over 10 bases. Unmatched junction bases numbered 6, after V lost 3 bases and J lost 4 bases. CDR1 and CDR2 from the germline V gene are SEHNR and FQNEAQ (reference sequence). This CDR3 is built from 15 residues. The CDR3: CASSFRQGAGYEQYF. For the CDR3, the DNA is TGTGCCAGCAGCTTTAGACAGGGGGCGGGGTACGAGCAGTACTTC.

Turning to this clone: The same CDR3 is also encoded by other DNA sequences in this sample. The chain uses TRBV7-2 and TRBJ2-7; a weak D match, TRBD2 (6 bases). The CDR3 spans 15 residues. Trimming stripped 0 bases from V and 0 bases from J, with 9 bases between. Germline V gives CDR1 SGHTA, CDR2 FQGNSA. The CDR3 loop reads CASSLAGGLSYEQYF. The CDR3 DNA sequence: TGTGCCAGCAGCTTAGCGGGAGGCCTCTCCTACGAGCAGTACTTC.

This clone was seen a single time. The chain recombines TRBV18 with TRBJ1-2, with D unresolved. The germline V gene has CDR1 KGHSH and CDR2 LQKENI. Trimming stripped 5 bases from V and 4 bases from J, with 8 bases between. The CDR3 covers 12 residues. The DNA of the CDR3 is TGTGCCAGCTCATCGGCAGTCTATGGCTACACCTTC. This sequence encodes CASSSAVYGYTF.

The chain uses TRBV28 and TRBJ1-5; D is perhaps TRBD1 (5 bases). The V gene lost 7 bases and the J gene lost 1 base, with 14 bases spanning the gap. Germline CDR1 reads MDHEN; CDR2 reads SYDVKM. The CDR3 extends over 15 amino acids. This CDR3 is CASIQEGASNQPQHF. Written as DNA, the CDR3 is TGTGCCAGCATACAAGAAGGGGCCAGCAATCAGCCCCAGCATTTT.

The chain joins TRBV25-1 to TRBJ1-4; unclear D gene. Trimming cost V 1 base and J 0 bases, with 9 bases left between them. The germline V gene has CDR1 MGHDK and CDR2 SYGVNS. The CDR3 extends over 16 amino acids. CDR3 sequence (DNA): TGTGCCAGCAGTGAATTTGGGAGGTCAACTAATGAAAAACTGTTTTTT. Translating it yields CASSEFGRSTNEKLFF.

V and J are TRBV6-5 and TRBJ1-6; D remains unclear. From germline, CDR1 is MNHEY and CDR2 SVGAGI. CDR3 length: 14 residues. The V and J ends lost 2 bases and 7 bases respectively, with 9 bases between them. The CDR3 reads CASSYVDGNSPLHF. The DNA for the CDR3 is TGTGCCAGCAGTTACGTAGATGGGAATTCACCCCTCCACTTT.

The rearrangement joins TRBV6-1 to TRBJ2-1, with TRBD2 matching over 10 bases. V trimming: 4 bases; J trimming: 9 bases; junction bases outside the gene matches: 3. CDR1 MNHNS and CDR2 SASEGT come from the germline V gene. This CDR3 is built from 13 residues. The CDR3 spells CASSGTSGTEQFF. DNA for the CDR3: TGTGCCAGCAGTGGGACTAGCGGAACTGAGCAGTTCTTC.

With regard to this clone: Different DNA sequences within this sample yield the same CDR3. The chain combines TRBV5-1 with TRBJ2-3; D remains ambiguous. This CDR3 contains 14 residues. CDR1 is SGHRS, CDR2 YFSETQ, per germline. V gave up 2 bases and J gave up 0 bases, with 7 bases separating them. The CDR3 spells CASSFRSSTDTQYF. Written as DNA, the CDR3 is TGCGCCAGCAGCTTCAGGTCTAGCACAGATACGCAGTATTTT.

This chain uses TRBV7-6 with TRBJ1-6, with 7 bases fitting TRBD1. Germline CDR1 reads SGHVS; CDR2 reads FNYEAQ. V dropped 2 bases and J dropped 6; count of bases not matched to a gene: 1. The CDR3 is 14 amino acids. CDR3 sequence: CASSLTGVNSPLHF. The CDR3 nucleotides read TGTGCCAGCAGCTTAACAGGGGTTAATTCACCCCTCCACTTT.

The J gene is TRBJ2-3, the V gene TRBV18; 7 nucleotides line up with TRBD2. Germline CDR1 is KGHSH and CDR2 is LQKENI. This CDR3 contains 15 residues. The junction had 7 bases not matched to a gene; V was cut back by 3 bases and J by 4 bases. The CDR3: CASSPGLGGADTQYF. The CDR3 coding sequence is TGTGCCAGCTCACCTGGACTAGGAGGGGCAGATACGCAGTATTTT.

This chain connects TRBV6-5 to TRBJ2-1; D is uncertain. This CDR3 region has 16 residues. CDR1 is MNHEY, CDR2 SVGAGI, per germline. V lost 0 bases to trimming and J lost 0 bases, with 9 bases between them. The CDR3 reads CASSYSTVNSYNEQFF. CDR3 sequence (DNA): TGTGCCAGCAGTTACTCGACGGTTAACTCCTACAATGAGCAGTTCTTC.

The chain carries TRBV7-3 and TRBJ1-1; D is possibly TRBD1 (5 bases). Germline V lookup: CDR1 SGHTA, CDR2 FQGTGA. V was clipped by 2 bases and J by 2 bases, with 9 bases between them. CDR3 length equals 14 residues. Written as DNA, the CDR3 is TGTGCCAGCAGCTTAGACAGCCCTAACACTGAAGCTTTCTTT. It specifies CASSLDSPNTEAFF.